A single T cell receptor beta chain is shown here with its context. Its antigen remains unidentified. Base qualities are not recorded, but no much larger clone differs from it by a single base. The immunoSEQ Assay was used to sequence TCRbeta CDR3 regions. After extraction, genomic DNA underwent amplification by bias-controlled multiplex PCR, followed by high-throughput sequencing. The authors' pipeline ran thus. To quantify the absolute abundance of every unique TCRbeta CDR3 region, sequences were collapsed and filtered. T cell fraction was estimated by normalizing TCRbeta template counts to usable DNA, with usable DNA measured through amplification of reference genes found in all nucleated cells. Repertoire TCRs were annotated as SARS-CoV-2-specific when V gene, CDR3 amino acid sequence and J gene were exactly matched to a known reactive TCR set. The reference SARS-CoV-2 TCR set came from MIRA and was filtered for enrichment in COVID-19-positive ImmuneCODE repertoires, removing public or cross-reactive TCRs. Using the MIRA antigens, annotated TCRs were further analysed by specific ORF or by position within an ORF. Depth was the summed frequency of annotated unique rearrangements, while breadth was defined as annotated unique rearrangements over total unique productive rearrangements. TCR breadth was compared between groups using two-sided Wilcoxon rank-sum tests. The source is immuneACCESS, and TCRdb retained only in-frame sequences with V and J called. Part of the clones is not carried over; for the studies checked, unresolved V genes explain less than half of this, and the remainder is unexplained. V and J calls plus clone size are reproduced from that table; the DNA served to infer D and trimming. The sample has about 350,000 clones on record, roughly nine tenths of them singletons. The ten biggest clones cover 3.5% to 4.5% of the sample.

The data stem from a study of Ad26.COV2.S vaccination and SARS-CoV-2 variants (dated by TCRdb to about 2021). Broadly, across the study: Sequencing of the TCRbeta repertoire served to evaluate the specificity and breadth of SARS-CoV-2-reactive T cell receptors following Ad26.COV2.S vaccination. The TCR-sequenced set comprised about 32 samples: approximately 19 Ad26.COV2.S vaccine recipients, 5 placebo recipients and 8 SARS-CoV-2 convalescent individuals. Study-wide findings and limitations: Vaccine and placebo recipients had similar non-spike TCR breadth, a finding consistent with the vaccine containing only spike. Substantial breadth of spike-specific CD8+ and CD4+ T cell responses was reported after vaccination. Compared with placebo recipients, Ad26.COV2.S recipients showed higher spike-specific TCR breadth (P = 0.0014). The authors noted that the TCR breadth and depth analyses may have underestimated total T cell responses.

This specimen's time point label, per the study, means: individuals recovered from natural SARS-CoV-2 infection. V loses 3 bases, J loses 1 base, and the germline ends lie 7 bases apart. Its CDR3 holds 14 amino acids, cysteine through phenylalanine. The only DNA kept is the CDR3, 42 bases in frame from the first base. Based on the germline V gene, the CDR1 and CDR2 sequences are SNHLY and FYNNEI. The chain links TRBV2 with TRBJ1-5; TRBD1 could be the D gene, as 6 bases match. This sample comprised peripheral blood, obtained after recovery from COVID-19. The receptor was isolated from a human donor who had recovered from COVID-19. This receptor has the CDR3 CASSDGGSNQPQHF. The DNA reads TGTGCCAGCAGTGATGGGGGCAGCAATCAGCCCCAGCATTTT. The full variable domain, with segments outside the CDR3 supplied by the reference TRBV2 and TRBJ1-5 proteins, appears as EPEVTQTPSHQVTQMGQEVILRCVPISNHLYFYWYRQILGQKVEFLVSFYNNEISEKSEIFDDQFSVERPDGSNFTLKIRSTKLEDSAMYFCASSDGGSNQPQHFGDGTRLSIL.